Listed here is a single TCR beta chain. Its antigen is undetermined. The record originates from a study of CD4 T cells in relation to SARS-CoV-2 and coronaviruses. Findings and caveats of the study: Each donor contributed either pre-pandemic or post-infection samples, not both. The cross-reactivity analysis covered only spike protein, not other viral proteins. Around 62% of donors had memory CD4+ clonotypes crossrecognizing SARS-CoV-2 and common cold coronavirus spike.

Only in-frame clones appear in the TCRdb table, and some are missing; sequencing was by immunoSEQ multiplex PCR. The sample lists tens of thousands of clones, 80% to 90% occurring once. Germline V gene sequence: CDR1 SGHRS, CDR2 YFSETQ. The CDR3 contains 16 residues. Trimming removed 4 bases from V and 2 bases from J; junction bases left unmatched: 10. The V and J genes are TRBV5-1 and TRBJ2-3, with 7 bases aligning to TRBD1. Sequenced input: memory CD4+ T cells from PBMCs. This TCR was recovered from an adult with COVID-19. CDR3 in amino acids: CASSPIGQAYTDTQYF. CDR3 DNA: TGCGCCAGCAGCCCAATTGGACAGGCCTACACAGATACGCAGTATTTT.